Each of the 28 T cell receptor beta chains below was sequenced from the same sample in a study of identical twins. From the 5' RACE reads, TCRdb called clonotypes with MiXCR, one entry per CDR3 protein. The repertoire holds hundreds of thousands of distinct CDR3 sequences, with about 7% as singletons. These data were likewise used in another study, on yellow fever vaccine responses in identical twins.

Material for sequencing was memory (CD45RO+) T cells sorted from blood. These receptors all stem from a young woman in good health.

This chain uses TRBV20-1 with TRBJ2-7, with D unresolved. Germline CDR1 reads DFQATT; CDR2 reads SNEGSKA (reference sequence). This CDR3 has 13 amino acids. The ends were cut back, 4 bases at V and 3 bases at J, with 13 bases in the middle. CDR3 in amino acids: CSAIRLKNYEQYF. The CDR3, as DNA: TGCAGTGCTATTAGGCTGAAAAACTACGAGCAGTACTTC.

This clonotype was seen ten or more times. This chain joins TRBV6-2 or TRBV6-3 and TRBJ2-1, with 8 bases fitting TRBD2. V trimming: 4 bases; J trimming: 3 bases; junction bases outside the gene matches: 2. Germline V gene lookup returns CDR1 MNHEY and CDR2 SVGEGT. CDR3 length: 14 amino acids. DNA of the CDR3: TGTGCCAGCAGTTCCCTAGCGGGCTACAATGAGCAGTTCTTC. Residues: CASSSLAGYNEQFF.

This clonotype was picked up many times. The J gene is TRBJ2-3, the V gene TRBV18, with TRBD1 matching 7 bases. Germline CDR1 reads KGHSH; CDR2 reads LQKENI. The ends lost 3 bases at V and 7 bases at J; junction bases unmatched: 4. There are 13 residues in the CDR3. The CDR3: CASSPSGQNTQYF. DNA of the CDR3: TGTGCCAGCTCACCTTCGGGACAGAATACGCAGTATTTT.

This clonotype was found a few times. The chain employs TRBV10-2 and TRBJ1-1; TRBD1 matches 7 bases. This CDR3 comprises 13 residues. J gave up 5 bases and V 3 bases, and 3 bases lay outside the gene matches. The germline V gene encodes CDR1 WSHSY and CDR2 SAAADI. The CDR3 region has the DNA TGCGCCAGCAGTGATTCAGGGGGGACTGAAGCTTTCTTT. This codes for CASSDSGGTEAFF.

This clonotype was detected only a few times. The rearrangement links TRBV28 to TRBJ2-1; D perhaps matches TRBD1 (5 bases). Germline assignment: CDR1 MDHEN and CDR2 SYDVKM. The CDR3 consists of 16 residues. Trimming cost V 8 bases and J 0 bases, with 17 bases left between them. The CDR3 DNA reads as TGTGCCAGCGCCGATAGAAGGGGCCCCTCCTACAATGAGCAGTTCTTC. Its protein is CASADRRGPSYNEQFF.

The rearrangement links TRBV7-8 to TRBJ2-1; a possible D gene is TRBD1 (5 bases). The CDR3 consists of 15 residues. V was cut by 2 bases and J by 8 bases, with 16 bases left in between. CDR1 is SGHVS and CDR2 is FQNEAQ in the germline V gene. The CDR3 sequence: CASSLTVSWGDEQFF. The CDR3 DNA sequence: TGTGCCAGCAGCTTAACTGTGAGCTGGGGCGATGAGCAGTTCTTC.

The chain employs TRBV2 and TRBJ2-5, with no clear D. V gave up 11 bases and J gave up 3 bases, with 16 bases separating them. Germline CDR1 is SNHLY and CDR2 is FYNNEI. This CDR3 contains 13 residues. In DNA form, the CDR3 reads TGTGCCCGCGACCGGGCAGGCGAAGAGACCCAGTACTTC. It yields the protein CARDRAGEETQYF. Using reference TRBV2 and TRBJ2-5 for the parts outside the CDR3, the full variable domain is EPEVTQTPSHQVTQMGQEVILRCVPISNHLYFYWYRQILGQKVEFLVSFYNNEISEKSEIFDDQFSVERPDGSNFTLKIRSTKLEDSAMYFCARDRAGEETQYFGPGTRLLVL.

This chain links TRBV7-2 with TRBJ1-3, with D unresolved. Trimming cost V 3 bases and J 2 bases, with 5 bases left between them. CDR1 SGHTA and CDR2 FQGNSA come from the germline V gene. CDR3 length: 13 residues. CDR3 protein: CASSLYTGNTIYF. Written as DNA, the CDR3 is TGTGCCAGCAGCTTGTACACTGGAAACACCATATATTTT.

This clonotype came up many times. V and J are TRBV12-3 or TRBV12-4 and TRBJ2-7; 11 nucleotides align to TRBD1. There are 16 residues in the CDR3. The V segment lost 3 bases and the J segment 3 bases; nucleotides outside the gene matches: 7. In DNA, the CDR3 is TGTGCCAGCAGTTTCACGAGCGGGACAGGGGGCTACGAGCAGTACTTC. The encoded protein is CASSFTSGTGGYEQYF.

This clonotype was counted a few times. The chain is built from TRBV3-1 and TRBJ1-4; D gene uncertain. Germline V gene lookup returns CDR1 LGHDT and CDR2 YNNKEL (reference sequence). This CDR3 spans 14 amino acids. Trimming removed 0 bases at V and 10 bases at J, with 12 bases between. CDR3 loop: CASSQDLTGGKLFF. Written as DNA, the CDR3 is TGTGCCAGCAGCCAAGATTTAACCGGAGGAAAACTGTTTTTT.

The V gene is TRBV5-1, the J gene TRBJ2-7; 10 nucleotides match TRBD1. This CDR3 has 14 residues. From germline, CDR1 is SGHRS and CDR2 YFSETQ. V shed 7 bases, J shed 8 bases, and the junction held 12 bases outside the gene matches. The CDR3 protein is CASGRTGGIYQQYF. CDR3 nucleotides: TGCGCCAGCGGAAGGACAGGGGGGATTTACCAGCAGTACTTC.

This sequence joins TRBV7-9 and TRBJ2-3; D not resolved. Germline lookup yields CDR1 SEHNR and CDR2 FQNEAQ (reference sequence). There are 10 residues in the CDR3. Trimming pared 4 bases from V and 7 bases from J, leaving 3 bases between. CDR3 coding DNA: TGTGCCAGCAGCTCCAATACGCAGTATTTT. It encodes CASSSNTQYF.

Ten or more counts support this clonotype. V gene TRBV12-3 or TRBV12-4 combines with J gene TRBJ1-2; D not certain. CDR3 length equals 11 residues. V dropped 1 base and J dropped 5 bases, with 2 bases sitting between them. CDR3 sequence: CASSLEYGYTF. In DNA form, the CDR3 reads TGTGCCAGCAGTTTAGAATATGGCTACACCTTC.

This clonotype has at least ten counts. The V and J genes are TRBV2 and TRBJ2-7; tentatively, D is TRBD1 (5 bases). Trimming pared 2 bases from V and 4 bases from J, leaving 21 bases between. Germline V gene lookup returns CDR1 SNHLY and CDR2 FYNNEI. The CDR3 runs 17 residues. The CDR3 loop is CASSEFGQFYGSYEQYF. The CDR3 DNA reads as TGTGCCAGCAGTGAATTCGGACAATTCTACGGTTCTTACGAGCAGTACTTC.

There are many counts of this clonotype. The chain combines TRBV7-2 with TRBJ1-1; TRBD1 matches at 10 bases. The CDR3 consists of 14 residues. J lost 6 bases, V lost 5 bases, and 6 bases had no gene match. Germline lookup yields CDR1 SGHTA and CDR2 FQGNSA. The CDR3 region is CASSRRQGAAEAFF. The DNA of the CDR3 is TGTGCCAGCAGCAGACGACAGGGGGCGGCTGAAGCTTTCTTT. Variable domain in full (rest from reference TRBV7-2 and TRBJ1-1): GAGVSQSPSNKVTEKGKDVELRCDPISGHTALYWYRQSLGQGLEFLIYFQGNSAPDKSGLPSDRFSAERTGGSVSTLTIQRTQQEDSAVYLCASSRRQGAAEAFFGQGTRLTVV.

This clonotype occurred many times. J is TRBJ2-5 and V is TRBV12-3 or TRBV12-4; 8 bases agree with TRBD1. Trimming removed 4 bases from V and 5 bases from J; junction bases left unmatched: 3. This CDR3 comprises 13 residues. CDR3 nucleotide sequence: TGTGCCAGCAGTTCGACAGGGGTGGAGACCCAGTACTTC. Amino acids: CASSSTGVETQYF.

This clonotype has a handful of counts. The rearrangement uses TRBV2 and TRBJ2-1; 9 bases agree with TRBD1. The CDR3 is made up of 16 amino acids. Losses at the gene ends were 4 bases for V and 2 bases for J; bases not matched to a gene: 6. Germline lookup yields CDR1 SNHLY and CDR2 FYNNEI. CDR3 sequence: CASSVLGTGTYNEQFF. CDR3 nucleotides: TGTGCCAGCAGTGTTCTCGGGACAGGGACCTACAATGAGCAGTTCTTC.

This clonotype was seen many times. The CDR3 bases are TGTGCCAGCAGTTTTATCGTGGGACAGGGGATCACCGGGGAGCTGTTTTTT. It yields the protein CASSFIVGQGITGELFF. The chain has TRBV28 and TRBJ2-2; 10 bases are shared with TRBD1. Trimming removed 3 bases from V and 4 bases from J; junction bases left unmatched: 8. The CDR3 is 17 residues long. CDR1 and CDR2 (germline): MDHEN, SYDVKM.

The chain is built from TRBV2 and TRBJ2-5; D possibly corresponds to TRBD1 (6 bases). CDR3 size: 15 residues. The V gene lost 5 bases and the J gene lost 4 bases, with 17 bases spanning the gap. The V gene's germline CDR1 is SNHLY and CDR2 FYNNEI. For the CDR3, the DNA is TGTGCCAGCAGTACTTCCCAGACAGGAGGAGAGACCCAGTACTTC. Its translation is CASSTSQTGGETQYF.

The CDR3 is CASSSHGTTLEQYF. CDR3 bases: TGTGCCAGCAGCTCCCACGGGACTACGCTCGAGCAGTACTTC. The chain recombines TRBV28 with TRBJ2-7, with TRBD2 matching 7 bases. The CDR3 is made up of 14 amino acids. The V segment lost 6 bases and the J segment 6 bases; nucleotides outside the gene matches: 11. Per germline, CDR1 MDHEN and CDR2 SYDVKM.

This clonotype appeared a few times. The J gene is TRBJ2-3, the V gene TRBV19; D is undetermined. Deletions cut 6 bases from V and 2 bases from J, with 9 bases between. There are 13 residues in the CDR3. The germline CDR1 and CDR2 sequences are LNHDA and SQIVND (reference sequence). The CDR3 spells CASRPGPTDTQYF. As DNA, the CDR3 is TGTGCCAGTAGGCCGGGCCCCACAGATACGCAGTATTTT.

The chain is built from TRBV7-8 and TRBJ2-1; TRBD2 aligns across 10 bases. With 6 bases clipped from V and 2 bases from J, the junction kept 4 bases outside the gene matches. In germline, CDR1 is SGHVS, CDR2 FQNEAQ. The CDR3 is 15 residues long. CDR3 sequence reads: CASRERGGPYNEQFF. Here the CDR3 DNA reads TGTGCCAGCAGGGAGCGGGGGGGCCCCTACAATGAGCAGTTCTTC.

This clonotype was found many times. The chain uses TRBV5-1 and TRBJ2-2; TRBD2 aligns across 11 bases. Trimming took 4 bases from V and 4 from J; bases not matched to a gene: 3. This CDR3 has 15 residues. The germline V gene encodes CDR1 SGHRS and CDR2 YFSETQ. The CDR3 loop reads CASSKGLAVTGELFF. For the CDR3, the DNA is TGCGCCAGCAGCAAGGGACTAGCGGTCACCGGGGAGCTGTTTTTT. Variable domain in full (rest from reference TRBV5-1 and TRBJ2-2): KAGVTQTPRYLIKTRGQQVTLSCSPISGHRSVSWYQQTPGQGLQFLFEYFSETQRNKGNFPGRFSGRQFSNSRSEMNVSTLELGDSALYLCASSKGLAVTGELFFGEGSRLTVL.

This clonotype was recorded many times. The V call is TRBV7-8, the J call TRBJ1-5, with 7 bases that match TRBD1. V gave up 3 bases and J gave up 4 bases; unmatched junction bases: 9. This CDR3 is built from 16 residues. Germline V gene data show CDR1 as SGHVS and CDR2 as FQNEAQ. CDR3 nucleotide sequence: TGTGCCAGCAGCTTGGGGCAGGGGGTTTTGAATCAGCCCCAGCATTTT. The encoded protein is CASSLGQGVLNQPQHF.

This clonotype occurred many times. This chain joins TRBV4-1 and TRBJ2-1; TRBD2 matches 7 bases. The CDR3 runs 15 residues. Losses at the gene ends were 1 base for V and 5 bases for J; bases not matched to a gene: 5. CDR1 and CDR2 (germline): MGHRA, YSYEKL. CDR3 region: CASSQATSDHNEQFF. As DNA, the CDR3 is TGCGCCAGCAGCCAAGCAACTAGCGACCACAATGAGCAGTTCTTC.

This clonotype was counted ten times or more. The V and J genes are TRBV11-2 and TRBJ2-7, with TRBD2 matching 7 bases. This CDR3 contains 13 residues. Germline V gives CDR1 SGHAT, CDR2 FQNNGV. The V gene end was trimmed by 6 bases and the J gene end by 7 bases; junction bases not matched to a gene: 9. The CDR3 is CASSNGGGTEQYV. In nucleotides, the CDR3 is TGTGCCAGCAGTAACGGGGGAGGGACGGAGCAGTACGTC.

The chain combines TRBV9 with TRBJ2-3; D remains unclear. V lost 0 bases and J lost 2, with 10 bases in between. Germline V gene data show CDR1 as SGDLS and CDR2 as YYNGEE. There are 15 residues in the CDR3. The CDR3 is CASSVAPSYTDTQYF. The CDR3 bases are TGTGCCAGCAGCGTAGCCCCTAGTTACACAGATACGCAGTATTTT.

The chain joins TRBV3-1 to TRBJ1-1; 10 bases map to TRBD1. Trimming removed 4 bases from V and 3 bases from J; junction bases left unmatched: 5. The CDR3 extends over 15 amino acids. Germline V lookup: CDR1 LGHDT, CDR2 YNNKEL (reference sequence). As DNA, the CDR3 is TGTGCCAGCAGCCCCCTAGGACAGGGGGACACTGAAGCTTTCTTT. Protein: CASSPLGQGDTEAFF.